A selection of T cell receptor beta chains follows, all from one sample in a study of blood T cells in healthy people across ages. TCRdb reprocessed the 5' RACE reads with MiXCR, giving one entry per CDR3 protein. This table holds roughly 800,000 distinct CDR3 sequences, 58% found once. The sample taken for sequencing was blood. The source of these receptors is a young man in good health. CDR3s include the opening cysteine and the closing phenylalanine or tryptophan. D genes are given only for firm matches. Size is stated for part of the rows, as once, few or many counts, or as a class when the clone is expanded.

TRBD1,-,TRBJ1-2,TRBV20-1,CSAPDRGYYGYTF,TGCAGTGCCCCGGACAGGGGGTATTATGGCTACACCTTC
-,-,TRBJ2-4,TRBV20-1,CSARDRRGGEQYF,TGCAGTGCTAGAGATAGGAGGGGTGGAGAGCAGTACTTC
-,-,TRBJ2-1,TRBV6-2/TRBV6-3,CASSWQRSTINPYNEQFF,TGTGCCAGCAGTTGGCAAAGATCCACTATAAACCCATACAATGAGCAGTTCTTC
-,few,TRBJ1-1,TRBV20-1,CSARGGIGGRAFF,TGCAGTGCTAGAGGGGGTATAGGTGGAAGAGCTTTCTTT
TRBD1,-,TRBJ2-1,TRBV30,CAWTPRDRVDEQFF,TGTGCCTGGACCCCGCGGGACAGGGTTGATGAGCAGTTCTTC
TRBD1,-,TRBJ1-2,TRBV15,CATSDRGQGSGYTF,TGTGCCACCAGCGATAGAGGACAGGGAAGCGGCTACACCTTC
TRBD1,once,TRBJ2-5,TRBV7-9,CASSFRTGGLETQYF,TGTGCCAGCAGCTTCAGGACAGGGGGCCTCGAGACCCAGTACTTC
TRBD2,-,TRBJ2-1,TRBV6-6,CASSWEGGGGNNEQFF,TGTGCCAGCAGTTGGGAGGGCGGCGGGGGAAACAATGAGCAGTTCTTC
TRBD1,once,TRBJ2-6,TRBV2,CASSRDSAALGANVLTF,TGTGCCAGCAGTCGGGACAGTGCTGCTCTAGGGGCCAACGTCCTGACTTTC
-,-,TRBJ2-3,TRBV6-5,CASSGGRHTDTQYF,TGTGCCAGCAGTGGGGGCCGGCACACAGATACGCAGTATTTT
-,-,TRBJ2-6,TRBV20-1,CSARTWESGANVLTF,TGCAGTGCCCGAACCTGGGAGTCTGGGGCCAACGTCCTGACTTTC
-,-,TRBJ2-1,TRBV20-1,CSGTQGVSDNEQFF,TGCAGTGGTACACAGGGAGTTTCGGACAATGAGCAGTTCTTC
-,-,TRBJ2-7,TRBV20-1,CSARDLAAPSSYEQYF,TGCAGTGCTAGAGATCTTGCGGCCCCGAGCTCCTACGAGCAGTACTTC
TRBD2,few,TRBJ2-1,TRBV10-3,CAISEASGAVNEQFF,TGTGCCATCAGTGAAGCTAGCGGAGCGGTAAATGAGCAGTTCTTC
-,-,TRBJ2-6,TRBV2,CASIFPGANVLTF,TGTGCCAGCATCTTTCCTGGGGCCAACGTCCTGACTTTC
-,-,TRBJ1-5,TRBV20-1,CSARLQGGGQPQHF,TGCAGTGCTCGCCTACAGGGAGGCGGTCAGCCCCAGCATTTT
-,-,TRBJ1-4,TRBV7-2,CASSWRPDEKLFF,TGTGCCAGCAGCTGGAGGCCTGATGAAAAACTGTTTTTT
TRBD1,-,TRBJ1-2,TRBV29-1,CSVGSFGDRGPGYTF,TGCAGCGTTGGGTCGTTCGGCGACAGGGGGCCTGGCTACACCTTC
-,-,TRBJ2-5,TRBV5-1,CASSFGPLQETQYF,TGCGCCAGCAGCTTCGGACCCTTACAAGAGACCCAGTACTTC
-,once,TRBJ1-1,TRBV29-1,CSVVGVYQGVGRGAFF,TGCAGCGTTGTTGGGGTTTACCAGGGAGTCGGCAGAGGAGCTTTCTTT
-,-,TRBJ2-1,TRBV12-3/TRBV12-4,CASSLFLGIQEQFF,TGTGCCAGCAGTTTATTCCTGGGTATACAGGAGCAGTTCTTC
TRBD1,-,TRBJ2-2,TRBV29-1,CSAARDRVDTGELFF,TGCAGCGCTGCCCGGGACAGGGTGGACACCGGGGAGCTGTTTTTT
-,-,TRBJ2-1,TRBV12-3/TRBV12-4,CASRLGRANEQFF,TGTGCCAGCAGATTAGGGCGAGCGAATGAGCAGTTCTTC
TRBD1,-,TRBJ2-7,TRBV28,CASSLRGIQGSGSYEQYF,TGTGCCAGCAGCCTACGGGGAATACAGGGGTCGGGTTCCTACGAGCAGTACTTC
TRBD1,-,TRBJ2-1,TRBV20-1,CSASGGRGTYNEQFF,TGCAGTGCGAGCGGTGGCAGGGGGACCTACAATGAGCAGTTCTTC
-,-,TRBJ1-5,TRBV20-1,CSARDWGVGQPQHF,TGCAGTGCTAGAGATTGGGGGGTAGGGCAGCCCCAGCATTTT
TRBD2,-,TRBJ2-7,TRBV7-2,CASSLDGTSGTEQYF,TGTGCCAGCAGCTTAGATGGGACTAGCGGGACCGAGCAGTACTTC
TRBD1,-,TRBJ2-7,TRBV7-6,CASSLGQGGNNDHEQYF,TGTGCCAGCAGCTTAGGACAGGGTGGCAACAACGACCACGAGCAGTACTTC
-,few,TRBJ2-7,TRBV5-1,CASSSGEYEQYF,TGCGCCAGCAGCTCCGGGGAATACGAGCAGTACTTC
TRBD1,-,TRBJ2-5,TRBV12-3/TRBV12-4,CASTRQGEGTQYF,TGTGCCAGCACCCGACAGGGGGAAGGGACCCAGTACTTC
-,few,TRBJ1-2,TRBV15,CATRWGDNYGYTF,TGTGCCACTAGGTGGGGGGACAACTATGGCTACACCTTC
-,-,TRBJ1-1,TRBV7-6,CASSEQGLDTEAFF,TGTGCCAGCAGCGAACAGGGTCTGGACACTGAAGCTTTCTTT
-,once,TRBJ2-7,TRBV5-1,CASSSRGNPYEQYF,TGCGCCAGCAGCTCCCGAGGGAACCCCTACGAGCAGTACTTC
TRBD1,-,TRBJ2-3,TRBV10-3,CAISGKADRGNTDTQYF,TGTGCCATCAGTGGGAAGGCGGACAGGGGCAACACCGATACGCAGTATTTT
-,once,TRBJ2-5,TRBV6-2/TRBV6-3,CGTNTGTETQYF,TGTGGCACCAACACAGGGACTGAGACCCAGTACTTC
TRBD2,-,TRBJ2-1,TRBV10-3,CAITRTSGSPLNEQFF,TGTGCCATCACCAGAACTAGCGGGAGTCCCCTCAATGAGCAGTTCTTC
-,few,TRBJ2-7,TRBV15,CATSRGSYEQYF,TGTGCCACCAGCAGAGGCAGCTACGAGCAGTACTTC
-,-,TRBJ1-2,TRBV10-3,CALSDGYTF,TGTGCCCTCTCAGATGGCTACACCTTC
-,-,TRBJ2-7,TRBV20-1,CSAIGPPSYEQYF,TGCAGTGCTATAGGGCCCCCCTCCTACGAGCAGTACTTC
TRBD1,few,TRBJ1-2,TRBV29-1,CSVSTGVYDGYTF,TGCAGCGTCTCGACAGGGGTTTACGATGGCTACACCTTC
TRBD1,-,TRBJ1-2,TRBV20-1,CSAVLTGTGGLGYTF,TGCAGTGCTGTTCTTACTGGGACAGGGGGCCTTGGCTACACCTTC
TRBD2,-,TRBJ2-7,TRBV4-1,CASSPSSPGGLNYEQYF,TGCGCCAGCAGCCCTTCGTCTCCGGGGGGGTTGAATTACGAGCAGTACTTC
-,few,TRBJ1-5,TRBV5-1,CASSEGTNLQPQHF,TGCGCCAGCAGCGAGGGGACAAACTTACAGCCCCAGCATTTT
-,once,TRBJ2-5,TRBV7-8,CASSLALVRLETQYF,TGTGCCAGCAGCTTAGCATTGGTCCGCTTAGAGACCCAGTACTTC
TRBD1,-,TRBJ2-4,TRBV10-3,CAISEAVTGGNIQYF,TGTGCCATCAGTGAGGCTGTAACAGGGGGAAACATTCAGTACTTC
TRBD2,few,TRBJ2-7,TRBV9,CASSVAGAGYEQYF,TGTGCCAGCAGCGTGGCGGGAGCGGGCTACGAGCAGTACTTC
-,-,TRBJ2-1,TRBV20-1,CSARGGTYNEQFF,TGCAGTGCTAGAGGGGGAACCTACAATGAGCAGTTCTTC
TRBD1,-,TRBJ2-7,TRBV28,CASRPGTGIYEQYF,TGTGCCAGCAGACCCGGGACAGGGATATACGAGCAGTACTTC
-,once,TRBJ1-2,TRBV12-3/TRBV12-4,CASRGGNRTRYGYTF,TGTGCCAGCAGGGGGGGGAACAGGACCCGCTATGGCTACACCTTC
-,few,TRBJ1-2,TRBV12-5,CASGPGVLPGGDGYTF,TGTGCTAGTGGCCCCGGGGTCCTACCGGGGGGCGATGGCTACACCTTC
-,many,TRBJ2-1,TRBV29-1,CSADRRQGRVEQFF,TGCAGCGCTGATAGGCGCCAGGGACGGGTTGAGCAGTTCTTC
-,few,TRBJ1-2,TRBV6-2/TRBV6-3,CASSPGTRIYGYTF,TGTGCCAGCAGTCCCGGGACGCGAATTTACGGCTACACCTTC
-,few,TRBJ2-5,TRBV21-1,CASRPTETQYF,TGTGCCAGCCGTCCTACAGAGACCCAGTACTTC
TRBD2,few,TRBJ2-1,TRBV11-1,CASSLGAGGPGNEQFF,TGTGCCAGCAGCCTGGGAGCGGGGGGGCCAGGGAATGAGCAGTTCTTC
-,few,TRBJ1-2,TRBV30,CAWGSSYTF,TGTGCCTGGGGCTCGAGCTACACCTTC
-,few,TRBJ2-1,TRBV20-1,CSARELDILGDEQFF,TGCAGTGCTAGAGAACTAGATATCCTTGGGGATGAGCAGTTCTTC
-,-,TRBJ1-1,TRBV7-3,CASSDYGATEAFF,TGTGCCAGCAGCGACTACGGGGCCACTGAAGCTTTCTTT
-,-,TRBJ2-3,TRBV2,CASSAQRASTDTQYF,TGTGCCAGCAGTGCTCAGCGGGCTTCTACAGATACGCAGTATTTT
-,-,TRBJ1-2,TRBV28,CASRSGNYGYTF,TGTGCCAGCAGGAGCGGAAATTATGGCTACACCTTC